Shown below are 27 T cell receptor beta chains from a single sample sequenced in a study of blood T cell repertoires in COVID-19 (dated by TCRdb to 2020 to 2021). Libraries were built with the immunoSEQ multiplex PCR assay. The clones in this table, taken by TCRdb from immuneACCESS, are in-frame only. Not every clone is retained; where verified, under half of the shortfall comes from an unresolved V gene, and the cause of the rest is unknown. The sample has around 150,000 clones on record, 84% of them singletons. The top ten clones comprise under 9.5% of the sample. The material sequenced was peripheral blood. The receptor set was obtained from a woman of 80 years or more in a cohort sampled during active or convalescent COVID-19.

The chain has TRBV2 and TRBJ1-4; the match to TRBD1 covers 8 bases. With V trimmed by 4 bases and J by 0 bases, 4 bases remained unmatched. Looked up from germline, CDR1 is SNHLY and CDR2 is FYNNEI. The CDR3 covers 16 residues. CDR3 nucleotides: TGTGCCAGCAGTGGGCTGGGACAGGCAACTAATGAAAAACTGTTTTTT. It yields the protein CASSGLGQATNEKLFF.

The V and J genes are TRBV12-5 and TRBJ1-1; TRBD1 might be the D (5 bases). V gave up 5 bases and J gave up 5 bases, with 12 bases separating them. The CDR3 contains 13 residues. CDR1 and CDR2 (germline): LGHNT, FRNRAP. This CDR3 reads CASGLRDRTEAFF. The CDR3 DNA sequence: TGTGCTAGTGGTCTCAGGGATCGTACTGAAGCTTTCTTT.

The V gene is TRBV2, the J gene TRBJ2-3, with 9 positions matching TRBD1. The CDR3 extends over 15 amino acids. With 3 bases clipped from V and 4 bases from J, the junction kept 5 bases outside the gene matches. CDR1 and CDR2 (germline): SNHLY, FYNNEI. CDR3 bases: TGTGCCAGCAGTGAGGGGACAGGGAGGGCAGATACGCAGTATTTT. It encodes CASSEGTGRADTQYF.

This clone was seen only once. CDR3 sequence: CATSDSDWKETQYF. The CDR3, as DNA: TGTGCCACCAGTGACTCCGACTGGAAAGAGACCCAGTACTTC. The chain carries TRBV24-1 and TRBJ2-5, with no clear D. V lost 4 bases to trimming and J lost 3 bases, with 11 bases between them. The germline V gene encodes CDR1 KGHDR and CDR2 SFDVKD. The CDR3 length is 14 residues.

The V and J genes are TRBV3-1 (or the pseudogene TRBV3-2) and TRBJ2-3; 8 bases map to TRBD2. This CDR3 has 16 residues. V shed 0 bases, J shed 2 bases, and the junction held 4 bases outside the gene matches. Germline CDR1 and CDR2: LGHDT and YNNKEL (reference sequence). The DNA for the CDR3 is TGTGCCAGCAGCCAAGAACTTAGCGGGGTCACAGATACGCAGTATTTT. This encodes CASSQELSGVTDTQYF.

The chain couples TRBV19 to TRBJ1-1; D is unclear. Trimming left V 4 bases short and J 4 bases short, with 19 bases between. CDR1 is LNHDA and CDR2 is SQIVND in the germline V gene (reference sequence). The length of the CDR3 is 16 residues. The CDR3 bases are TGTGCCAGTAGTACCCCGGGTATCGGTGGTGGCACTGAAGCTTTCTTT. Its translation: CASSTPGIGGGTEAFF. The complete variable domain, with remaining parts taken from reference TRBV19 and TRBJ1-1, reads DGGITQSPKYLFRKEGQNVTLSCEQNLNHDAMYWYRQDPGQGLRLIYYSQIVNDFQKGDIAEGYSVSREKKESFPLTVTSAQKNPTAFYLCASSTPGIGGGTEAFFGQGTRLTVV.

The rearrangement links TRBV3-1 (or the pseudogene TRBV3-2) to TRBJ1-2; TRBD1 agrees at 12 bases. This CDR3 has 15 amino acids. Germline V lookup: CDR1 LGHDT, CDR2 YNNKEL (reference sequence). V shed 8 bases, J shed 4 bases, and the junction held 8 bases outside the gene matches. The CDR3 bases are TGTGCCAGCGGGGACAGGGGGCAAGAGGGCTATGGCTACACCTTC. This translates into CASGDRGQEGYGYTF.

V gene TRBV28 combines with J gene TRBJ1-2, with D possibly matching TRBD1 (5 bases). Germline-derived CDR1 and CDR2 are MDHEN and SYDVKM. V dropped 5 bases and J dropped 6 bases, with 10 bases sitting between them. This CDR3 comprises 12 residues. The CDR3 loop is CASSTGRDGYTF. The CDR3 DNA reads as TGTGCCAGCAGTACAGGCCGGGATGGCTACACCTTC.

The chain uses TRBV3-1 (or the pseudogene TRBV3-2) and TRBJ2-7, with a possible D match to TRBD2 (6 bases). The ends were cut back, 8 bases at V and 1 base at J, with 12 bases in the middle. The V gene's germline CDR1 is LGHDT and CDR2 YNNKEL (reference sequence). The CDR3 has 13 residues. The CDR3 DNA reads as TGTGCCAGCGGAATGGGGGGTTCCTACGAGCAGTACTTC. It specifies CASGMGGSYEQYF.

J is TRBJ2-7 and V is TRBV5-1, with 7 bases aligning to TRBD1. V trimming: 4 bases; J trimming: 0 bases; junction bases outside the gene matches: 4. The CDR3 contains 14 residues. Germline CDR1 SGHRS, CDR2 YFSETQ. CDR3 sequence (DNA): TGCGCCAGCAGCCCCGGGACAGCCTCCTACGAGCAGTACTTC. It specifies CASSPGTASYEQYF.

This chain links TRBV24-1 with TRBJ1-4, with D unclear. V was shortened by 4 bases and J by 5 bases, with 19 bases between the two germline ends. This CDR3 comprises 17 residues. CDR1 and CDR2 (germline): KGHDR, SFDVKD. CDR3 nucleotides: TGTGCCACCAGTGACCTCACAAACAGACTAACCAATGAAAAACTGTTTTTT. This sequence encodes CATSDLTNRLTNEKLFF.

This clone was seen a single time. The chain uses TRBV5-5 and TRBJ2-7; TRBD1 matches at 8 bases. With V trimmed by 4 bases and J by 0 bases, 6 bases remained unmatched. The CDR3 has 15 amino acids. Germline V lookup: CDR1 SGHKS, CDR2 YYEKEE (reference sequence). The CDR3 coding sequence is TGTGCCAGCAGCCTAGGACAGGGAATCTCCTACGAGCAGTACTTC. Its protein is CASSLGQGISYEQYF. The full variable domain, completed using reference TRBV5-5 and TRBJ2-7, is DAGVTQSPTHLIKTRGQQVTLRCSPISGHKSVSWYQQVLGQGPQFIFQYYEKEERGRGNFPDRFSARQFPNYSSELNVNALLLGDSALYLCASSLGQGISYEQYFGPGTRLTVT.

This chain connects TRBV12-3 or TRBV12-4 to TRBJ1-2, with D possibly matching TRBD1 (6 bases). Trimming pared 1 base from V and 6 bases from J, leaving 9 bases between. This CDR3 contains 13 residues. The CDR3 loop reads CASSLEGGDGYTF. For the CDR3, the DNA is TGTGCCAGCAGTTTAGAGGGGGGGGATGGCTACACCTTC.

V is TRBV19 and J is TRBJ1-2; TRBD1 is a possible D gene (5 bases). The germline V gene has CDR1 LNHDA and CDR2 SQIVND (reference sequence). This CDR3 is 12 amino acids long. Trimming took off 5 bases at V and 8 bases at J, with 12 bases between the two ends. The CDR3 sequence: CASSPTVWGYTF. In DNA, the CDR3 is TGTGCCAGTAGTCCGACAGTCTGGGGCTACACCTTC. The full variable domain, in which reference TRBV19 and TRBJ1-2 provide the parts outside the CDR3, is DGGITQSPKYLFRKEGQNVTLSCEQNLNHDAMYWYRQDPGQGLRLIYYSQIVNDFQKGDIAEGYSVSREKKESFPLTVTSAQKNPTAFYLCASSPTVWGYTFGSGTRLTVV.

The rearrangement uses TRBV4-2 and TRBJ2-7, with 7 bases lining up with TRBD2. From germline, CDR1 is LGHNA and CDR2 YNFKEQ. This CDR3 has 17 residues. The J segment lost 3 bases and the V segment lost 0 bases, leaving 11 bases of the junction unmatched. CDR3 region: CASSQDGASGEIYEQYV. Here the CDR3 DNA reads TGTGCCAGCAGCCAAGACGGAGCTAGCGGTGAAATCTACGAGCAGTACGTC.

The chain has TRBV5-4 and TRBJ1-2; the D gene is possibly TRBD1 (5 bases). CDR3 length: 18 residues. CDR1 is SGHNT and CDR2 is YYREEE in the germline V gene (reference sequence). V dropped 0 bases and J dropped 0 bases, with 18 bases sitting between them. CDR3 loop: CASSLAAGVSITNYGYTF. DNA for the CDR3: TGTGCCAGCAGCTTGGCCGCGGGGGTTTCGATAACTAACTATGGCTACACCTTC.

The chain combines TRBV24-1 with TRBJ2-7; D gene ambiguous. Trimming pared 12 bases from V and 3 bases from J, leaving 14 bases between. This CDR3 spans 12 amino acids. Germline loops: CDR1 KGHDR, CDR2 SFDVKD. CDR3 loop: CAVAEPHYEQYV. CDR3 DNA sequence: TGTGCCGTGGCCGAACCCCACTACGAGCAGTACGTC.

V usage is TRBV5-1 and J usage is TRBJ2-7; the D is unclear. The CDR3 contains 15 residues. CDR1 and CDR2 (germline): SGHRS, YFSETQ. Trimming removed 0 bases from V and 0 bases from J, with 10 bases in between. The CDR3 sequence is CASSLESVNSYEQYF. Written as DNA, the CDR3 is TGCGCCAGCAGCTTGGAATCAGTCAACTCCTACGAGCAGTACTTC.

This clone has more than one count but fewer than ten. The J gene is TRBJ1-5, the V gene TRBV19; possibly TRBD1 for D (5 bases). This CDR3 has 14 amino acids. Germline CDR1 LNHDA, CDR2 SQIVND (reference sequence). Trimming stripped 3 bases from V and 3 bases from J, with 9 bases between. The CDR3 spells CASSISGFNQPQHF. CDR3 DNA sequence: TGTGCCAGTAGTATTTCAGGGTTCAATCAGCCCCAGCATTTT.

The chain links TRBV18 to TRBJ1-1, with a tentative D call TRBD1 (5 bases). The germline gives CDR1 KGHSH, CDR2 LQKENI. Between the trimmed V and J ends, which lost 3 bases and 6 bases, there was a span of 11 bases. The CDR3 length is 13 residues. The CDR3 protein is CASSPDSRAEAFF. The CDR3 DNA reads as TGTGCCAGCTCACCGGATAGCAGGGCTGAAGCTTTCTTT.

The chain recombines TRBV7-2 with TRBJ2-5, with a weak D call TRBD1 (5 bases). This CDR3 has 16 residues. The ends were cut back, 1 base at V and 2 bases at J, with 14 bases in the middle. Germline V CDR1 and CDR2: SGHTA, FQGNSA. CDR3 loop: CASSLGSGAGQETQYF. The CDR3 nucleotides are TGTGCCAGCAGCTTAGGGTCTGGGGCCGGACAAGAGACCCAGTACTTC.

The V call is TRBV28, the J call TRBJ1-4; D gene ambiguous. From germline, CDR1 is MDHEN and CDR2 SYDVKM. With 6 bases removed from V and 4 bases from J, the gap between germline ends came to 3 bases. This CDR3 comprises 11 residues. The DNA of the CDR3 is TGTGCCAGCAGCAATAATGAAAAACTGTTTTTT. This sequence encodes CASSNNEKLFF.

V and J are TRBV9 and TRBJ1-4; D possibly corresponds to TRBD1 (5 bases). V lost 3 bases and J 5 bases, leaving 11 bases between the germline ends. The CDR3 is made up of 14 amino acids. Germline V lookup: CDR1 SGDLS, CDR2 YYNGEE. The DNA of the CDR3 is TGTGCCAGCAGCGCCTTTTCAGGGAATGAAAAACTGTTTTTT. This translates into CASSAFSGNEKLFF.

The chain is built from TRBV18 and TRBJ2-2, with 8 bases that match TRBD1. The CDR3 is 15 residues long. CDR1 KGHSH and CDR2 LQKENI come from the germline V gene. Trimming at V came to 7 bases and at J to 6 bases, leaving 10 bases not matched to a gene. CDR3 residues: CASYPDRGSAGELFF. The CDR3 nucleotides are TGTGCCAGCTACCCTGACAGGGGTTCGGCCGGGGAGCTGTTTTTT.

The chain is built from TRBV6-2 or TRBV6-3 and TRBJ2-2, with TRBD1 identical over 9 bases. There are 18 residues in the CDR3. Germline CDR1 is MNHEY and CDR2 is SVGEGT. V lost 5 bases, J lost 5 bases, and 15 bases stayed unmatched. This CDR3 reads CASSRGGPGTGRTGELFF. The DNA of the CDR3 is TGTGCCAGCAGTCGTGGGGGTCCCGGGACAGGGAGAACCGGGGAGCTGTTTTTT.

This clone was recorded once. V and J are TRBV6-5 and TRBJ1-3; D remains ambiguous. Germline V CDR1 and CDR2: MNHEY, SVGAGI. The germline V and J ends were trimmed by 4 bases and 0 bases, with 13 bases remaining between them. CDR3 length: 16 amino acids. CDR3 coding DNA: TGTGCCAGCAGTTTCCGACTGCAACACTCTGGAAACACCATATATTTT. It specifies CASSFRLQHSGNTIYF.

This chain connects TRBV28 to TRBJ2-4, with 7 bases fitting TRBD2. This CDR3 comprises 13 residues. The junction had 0 bases not matched to a gene; V was cut back by 2 bases and J by 5 bases. Germline V gene data show CDR1 as MDHEN and CDR2 as SYDVKM. This CDR3 is CASSLGGENIQYF. The CDR3 nucleotides read TGTGCCAGCAGTTTAGGGGGGGAAAACATTCAGTACTTC. Full variable domain (rest looked up from reference TRBV28 and TRBJ2-4): DVKVTQSSRYLVKRTGEKVFLECVQDMDHENMFWYRQDPGLGLRLIYFSYDVKMKEKGDIPEGYSVSREKKERFSLILESASTNQTSMYLCASSLGGENIQYFGAGTRLSVL.